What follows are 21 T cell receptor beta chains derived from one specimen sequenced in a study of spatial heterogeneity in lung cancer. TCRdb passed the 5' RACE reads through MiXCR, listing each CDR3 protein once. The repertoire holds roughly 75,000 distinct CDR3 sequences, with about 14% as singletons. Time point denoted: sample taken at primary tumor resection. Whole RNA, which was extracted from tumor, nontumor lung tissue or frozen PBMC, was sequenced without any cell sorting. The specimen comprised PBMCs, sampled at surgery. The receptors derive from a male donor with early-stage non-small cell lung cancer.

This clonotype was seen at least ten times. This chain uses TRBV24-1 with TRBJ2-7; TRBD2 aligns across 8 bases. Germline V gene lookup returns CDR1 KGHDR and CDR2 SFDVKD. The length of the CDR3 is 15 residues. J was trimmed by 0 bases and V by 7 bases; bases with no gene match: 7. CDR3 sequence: CATSRTGTSSYEQYF. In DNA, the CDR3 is TGTGCCACCAGCCGGACGGGGACTAGCTCCTACGAGCAGTACTTC.

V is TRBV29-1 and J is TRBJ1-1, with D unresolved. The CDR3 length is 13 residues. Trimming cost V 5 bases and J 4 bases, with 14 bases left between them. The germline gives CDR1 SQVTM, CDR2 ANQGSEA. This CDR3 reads CSVRGKLGTEAFF. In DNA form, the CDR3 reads TGCAGCGTTCGAGGGAAACTAGGCACTGAAGCTTTCTTT. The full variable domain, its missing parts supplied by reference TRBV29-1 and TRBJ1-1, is SAVISQKPSRDICQRGTSLTIQCQVDSQVTMMFWYRQQPGQSLTLIATANQGSEATYESGFVIDKFPISRPNLTFSTLTVSNMSPEDSSIYLCSVRGKLGTEAFFGQGTRLTVV.

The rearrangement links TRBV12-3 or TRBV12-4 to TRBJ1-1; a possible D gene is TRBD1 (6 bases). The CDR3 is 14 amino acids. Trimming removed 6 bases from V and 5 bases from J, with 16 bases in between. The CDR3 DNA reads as TGTGCCAGCAGCCCGGACGGGAGGGGGACTGAAGCTTTCTTT. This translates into CASSPDGRGTEAFF.

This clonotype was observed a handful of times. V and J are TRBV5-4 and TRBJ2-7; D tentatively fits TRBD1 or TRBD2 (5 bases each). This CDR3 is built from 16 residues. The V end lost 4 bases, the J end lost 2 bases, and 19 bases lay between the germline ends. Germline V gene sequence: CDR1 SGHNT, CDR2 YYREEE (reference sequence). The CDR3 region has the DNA TGTGCCAGCAGCCGCGGCTCTGGGACGGGGACCTACGAGCAGTACTTC. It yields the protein CASSRGSGTGTYEQYF.

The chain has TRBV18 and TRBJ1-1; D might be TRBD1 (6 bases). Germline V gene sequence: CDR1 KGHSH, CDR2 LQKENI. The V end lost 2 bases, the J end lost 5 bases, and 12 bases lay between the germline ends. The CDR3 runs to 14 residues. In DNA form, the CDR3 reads TGTGCCAGCTCACCAGGGGGCGTGGGAACTGAAGCTTTCTTT. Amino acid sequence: CASSPGGVGTEAFF.

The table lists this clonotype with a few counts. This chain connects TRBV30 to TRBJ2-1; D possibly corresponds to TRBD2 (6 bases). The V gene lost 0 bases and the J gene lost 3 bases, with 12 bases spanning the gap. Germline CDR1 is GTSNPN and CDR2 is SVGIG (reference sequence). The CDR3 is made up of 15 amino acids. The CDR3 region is CAWSVLASVYNEQFF. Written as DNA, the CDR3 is TGTGCCTGGAGTGTACTGGCTAGCGTCTACAATGAGCAGTTCTTC.

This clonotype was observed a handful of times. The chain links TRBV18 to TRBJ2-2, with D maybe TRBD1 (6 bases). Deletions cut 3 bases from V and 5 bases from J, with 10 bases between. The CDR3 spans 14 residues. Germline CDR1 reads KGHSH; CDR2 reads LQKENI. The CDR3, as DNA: TGTGCCAGCTCACCGGAACAGGGAACCGGGGAGCTGTTTTTT. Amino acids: CASSPEQGTGELFF.

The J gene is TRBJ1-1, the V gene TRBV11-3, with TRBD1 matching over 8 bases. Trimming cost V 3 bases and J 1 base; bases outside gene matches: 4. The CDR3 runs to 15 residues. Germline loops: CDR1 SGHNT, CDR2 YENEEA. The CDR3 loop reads CASSFYRGGNTEAFF. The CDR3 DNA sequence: TGTGCCAGCAGCTTTTACAGGGGGGGGAACACTGAAGCTTTCTTT.

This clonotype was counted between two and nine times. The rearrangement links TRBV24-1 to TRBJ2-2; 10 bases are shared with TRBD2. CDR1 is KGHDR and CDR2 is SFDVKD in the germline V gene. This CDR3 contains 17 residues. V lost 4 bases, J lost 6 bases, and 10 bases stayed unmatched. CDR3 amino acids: CATSDISSGRGSGELFF. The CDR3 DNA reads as TGTGCCACCAGTGACATTTCTAGCGGGAGAGGGTCCGGGGAGCTGTTTTTT.

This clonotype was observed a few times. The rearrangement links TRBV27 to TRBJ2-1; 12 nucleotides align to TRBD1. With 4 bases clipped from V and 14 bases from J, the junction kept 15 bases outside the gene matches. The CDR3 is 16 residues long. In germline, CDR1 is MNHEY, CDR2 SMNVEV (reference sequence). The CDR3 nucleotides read TGTGCCAGCAGTTCATCTTCCGGGACAGGGGGCATTACGAAGTTCTTC. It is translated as CASSSSSGTGGITKFF.

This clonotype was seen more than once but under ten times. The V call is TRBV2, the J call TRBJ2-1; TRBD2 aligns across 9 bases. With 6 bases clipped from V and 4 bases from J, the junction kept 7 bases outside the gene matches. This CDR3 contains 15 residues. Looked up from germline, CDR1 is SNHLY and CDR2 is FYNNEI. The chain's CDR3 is CASSYTSGFYNEQFF. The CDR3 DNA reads TGTGCCAGCAGCTACACTAGCGGGTTTTACAATGAGCAGTTCTTC.

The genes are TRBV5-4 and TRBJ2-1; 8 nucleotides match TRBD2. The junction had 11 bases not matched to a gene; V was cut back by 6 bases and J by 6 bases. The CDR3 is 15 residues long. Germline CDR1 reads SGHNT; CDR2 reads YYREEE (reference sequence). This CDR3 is CASTLGLAGSNEQFF. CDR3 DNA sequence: TGTGCCAGCACCCTGGGTCTAGCGGGTAGCAATGAGCAGTTCTTC. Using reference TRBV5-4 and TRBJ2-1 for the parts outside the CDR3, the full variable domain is ETGVTQSPTHLIKTRGQQVTLRCSSQSGHNTVSWYQQALGQGPQFIFQYYREEENGRGNFPPRFSGLQFPNYSSELNVNALELDDSALYLCASTLGLAGSNEQFFGPGTRLTVL.

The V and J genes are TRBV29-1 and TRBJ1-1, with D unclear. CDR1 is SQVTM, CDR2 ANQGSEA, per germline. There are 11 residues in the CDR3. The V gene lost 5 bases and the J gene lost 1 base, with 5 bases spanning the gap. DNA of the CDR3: TGCAGCGTTTACGGGAACACTGAAGCTTTCTTT. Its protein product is CSVYGNTEAFF.

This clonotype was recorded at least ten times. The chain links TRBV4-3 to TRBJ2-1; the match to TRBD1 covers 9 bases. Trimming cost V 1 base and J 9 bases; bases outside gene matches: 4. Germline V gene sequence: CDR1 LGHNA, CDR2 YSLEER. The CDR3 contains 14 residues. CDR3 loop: CASSQGTGVFEQFF. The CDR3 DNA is TGCGCCAGCAGCCAAGGGACAGGGGTTTTTGAGCAGTTCTTC.

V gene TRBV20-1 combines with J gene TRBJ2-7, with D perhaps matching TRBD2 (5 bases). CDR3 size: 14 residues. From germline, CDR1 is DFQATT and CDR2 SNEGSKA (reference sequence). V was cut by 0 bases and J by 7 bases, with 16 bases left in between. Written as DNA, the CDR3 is TGCAGTGCTAGAGATGAGAGGGTAGCGAGTGAGCAGTACTTC. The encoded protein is CSARDERVASEQYF.

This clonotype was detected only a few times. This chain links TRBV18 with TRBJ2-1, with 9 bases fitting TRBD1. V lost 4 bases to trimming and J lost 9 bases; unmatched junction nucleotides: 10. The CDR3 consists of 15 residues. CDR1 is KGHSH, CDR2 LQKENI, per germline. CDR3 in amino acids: CASSQSGTGLGEQFF. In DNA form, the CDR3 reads TGTGCCAGCTCACAGTCCGGGACAGGGCTAGGTGAGCAGTTCTTC.

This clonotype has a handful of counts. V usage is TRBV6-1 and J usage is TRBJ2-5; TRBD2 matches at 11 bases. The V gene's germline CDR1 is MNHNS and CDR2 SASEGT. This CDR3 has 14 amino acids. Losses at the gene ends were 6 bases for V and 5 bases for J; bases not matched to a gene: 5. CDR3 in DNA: TGTGCCAGCAGGCAGGTAGCGGGAGGGGAGACCCAGTACTTC. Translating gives CASRQVAGGETQYF.

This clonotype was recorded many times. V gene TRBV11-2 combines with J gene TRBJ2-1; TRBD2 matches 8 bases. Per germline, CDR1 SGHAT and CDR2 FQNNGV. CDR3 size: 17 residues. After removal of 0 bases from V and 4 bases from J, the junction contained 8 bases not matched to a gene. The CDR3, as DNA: TGTGCCAGCAGCTTAGATATGGGTAGCGGGATTTACAATGAGCAGTTCTTC. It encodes CASSLDMGSGIYNEQFF.

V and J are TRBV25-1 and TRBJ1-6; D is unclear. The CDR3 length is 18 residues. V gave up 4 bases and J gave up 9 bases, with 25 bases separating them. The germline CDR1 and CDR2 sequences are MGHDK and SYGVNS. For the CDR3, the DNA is TGTGCCAGCAGTGCGGCAAACCTGTTTTTCCGGAAAGGTTCACCCCTCCACTTT. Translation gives CASSAANLFFRKGSPLHF.

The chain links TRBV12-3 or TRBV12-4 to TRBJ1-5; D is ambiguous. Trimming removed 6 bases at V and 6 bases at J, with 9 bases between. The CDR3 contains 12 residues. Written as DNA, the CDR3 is TGTGCCAGCAGCGCCAATCTTCAGCCCCAGCATTTT. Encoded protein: CASSANLQPQHF.

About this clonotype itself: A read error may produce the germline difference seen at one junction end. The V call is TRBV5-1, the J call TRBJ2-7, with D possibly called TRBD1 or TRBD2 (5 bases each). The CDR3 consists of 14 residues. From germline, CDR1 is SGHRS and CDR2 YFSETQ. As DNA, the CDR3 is TGCGCCAGCGGCTTGGGGACCCTTACCTACGAGCAGTACTTC. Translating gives CASGLGTLTYEQYF.